This TCR beta chain was documented in a study of T-cell reconstitution after alpha-beta-depleted transplantation in children. As it was prepared, the TCRbeta library received unique molecular identifiers. From the PCR reads, TCRdb called clonotypes with MiXCR, one entry per CDR3 protein. The sample holds roughly 220,000 distinct CDR3 sequences, around 12% seen once. This clonotype occurred many times. V gave up 0 bases and J gave up 7 bases, with 8 bases separating them. The germline V gene has CDR1 SGHKS and CDR2 YYEKEE (reference sequence). CDR3 length: 13 amino acids. The chain links TRBV5-5 to TRBJ2-1, with a tentative D call TRBD1 (5 bases). The TCR sequence derives from a human donor who donated a stem cell graft to a child with acute lymphoblastic leukemia. The sample consisted of PBMCs from the stem cell graft donor, taken from the stem cell graft. In DNA form, the CDR3 reads TGTGCCAGCAGCTTGGAGCAGGGAAATGAGCAGTTCTTC. Protein sequence: CASSLEQGNEQFF.